These 15 T cell receptor beta chains originate from one sample sequenced in a study of T cells after yellow fever vaccination. TCRdb independently ran MiXCR on the 5' RACE reads; one entry per CDR3 protein. The sample lists about 510,000 distinct CDR3 sequences, 20% to 25% occurring once. Specimen: PBMCs, collected roughly 23 days after the first yellow fever vaccination. The source is a man aged 18 to 30 who received the YFV17D yellow fever vaccine.

The sample holds a few counts of this clonotype. This sequence joins TRBV18 and TRBJ2-3; no definite D call. The CDR3 is made up of 16 amino acids. CDR1 is KGHSH, CDR2 LQKENI, per germline. Trimming shortened V by 0 bases and J by 2 bases, and 12 bases separated the two germline ends. CDR3 loop: CASSPPGAFNTDTQYF. CDR3 nucleotide sequence: TGTGCCAGCTCACCACCTGGAGCGTTCAACACAGATACGCAGTATTTT.

The rearrangement uses TRBV6-5 and TRBJ1-4; unclear D gene. Germline CDR1 MNHEY, CDR2 SVGAGI. The V gene lost 2 bases and the J gene lost 0 bases, with 7 bases spanning the gap. The CDR3 is 15 residues long. CDR3 DNA sequence: TGTGCCAGCAGTTACCAGCCGGCAACTAATGAAAAACTGTTTTTT. It yields the protein CASSYQPATNEKLFF.

The V gene is TRBV6-5, the J gene TRBJ2-5; D possibly uses TRBD1 or TRBD2 (5 bases each). Germline CDR1 reads MNHEY; CDR2 reads SVGAGI. Trimming took off 0 bases at V and 4 bases at J, with 15 bases between the two ends. The CDR3 spans 16 residues. CDR3 nucleotides: TGTGCCAGCAGTTACTCGAAGTTTGGGGGAATAGAGACCCAGTACTTC. It encodes CASSYSKFGGIETQYF.

A few counts support this clonotype. The J gene is TRBJ2-7, the V gene TRBV7-9; D not certain. V was cut by 4 bases and J by 1 base, with 14 bases left in between. Looked up from germline, CDR1 is SEHNR and CDR2 is FQNEAQ (reference sequence). The CDR3 extends over 15 amino acids. The CDR3 region has the DNA TGTGCCAGCAGCTCCCTATTAGGGTCATCCTACGAGCAGTACTTC. This gives the protein CASSSLLGSSYEQYF.

The chain has TRBV5-5 and TRBJ1-6; no reliable D call. Germline V gene sequence: CDR1 SGHKS, CDR2 YYEKEE (reference sequence). Deletions cut 1 base from V and 8 bases from J, with 10 bases between. The CDR3 extends over 14 amino acids. The CDR3 spells CASSLRIPDSPLHF. Here the CDR3 DNA reads TGTGCCAGCAGCTTGAGGATCCCAGATTCACCCCTCCACTTT.

This clonotype has more than one count but fewer than ten. CDR3 region: CASSLGGGGLGADTQYF. CDR3 DNA sequence: TGTGCCAGCAGCTTAGGAGGAGGGGGACTGGGGGCAGATACGCAGTATTTT. V and J are TRBV13 and TRBJ2-3; D may be TRBD1 or TRBD2 (6 bases each). Per the germline V gene, CDR1 is PRHDT and CDR2 is FYEKMQ (reference sequence). The V and J ends lost 0 bases and 4 bases respectively, with 17 bases between them. The CDR3 has 17 amino acids.

The chain carries TRBV12-3 or TRBV12-4 and TRBJ1-1; 8 nucleotides match TRBD1. This CDR3 spans 14 amino acids. V was clipped by 4 bases and J by 7 bases; unmatched bases: 8. The CDR3 loop is CASSSQGGVSEAFF. In DNA, the CDR3 is TGTGCCAGCAGTTCACAGGGGGGAGTAAGTGAAGCTTTCTTT.

This clonotype was counted only a few times. The rearrangement links TRBV2 to TRBJ2-7; D is perhaps TRBD1 (6 bases). The germline V and J ends were trimmed by 10 bases and 5 bases, with 18 bases remaining between them. The CDR3 runs to 13 residues. CDR1 is SNHLY and CDR2 is FYNNEI in the germline V gene. This CDR3 reads CANQDSDGNEQYF. The CDR3 nucleotides are TGTGCCAACCAGGACAGTGATGGAAACGAGCAGTACTTC.

The chain employs TRBV24-1 and TRBJ2-3; D is uncertain. This CDR3 is built from 16 residues. The V and J ends lost 4 bases and 2 bases respectively, with 15 bases between them. Germline CDR1 and CDR2: KGHDR and SFDVKD. The CDR3 nucleotides are TGTGCCACCAGTGAGGTGGGATGGGGTCACACAGATACGCAGTATTTT. Translation: CATSEVGWGHTDTQYF.

This chain joins TRBV6-5 and TRBJ2-7, with D possibly TRBD1 on 5 matching bases. The CDR3 runs to 15 residues. Trimming left V 0 bases short and J 7 bases short, with 16 bases between. Germline values: CDR1 MNHEY, CDR2 SVGAGI. The CDR3 region has the DNA TGTGCCAGCAGTTACTCGACCTACAGGTTGGGGGAGCAGTACTTC. Translation: CASSYSTYRLGEQYF.

V gene TRBV7-9 combines with J gene TRBJ2-6; D may be TRBD1 (5 bases). The CDR3 spans 17 residues. CDR1 and CDR2 from the germline V gene are SEHNR and FQNEAQ (reference sequence). Trimming pared 1 base from V and 4 bases from J, leaving 14 bases between. The CDR3 DNA is TGTGCCAGCAGCTTAGGACCCCAGGGATCGGGGGCCAACGTCCTGACTTTC. Translation: CASSLGPQGSGANVLTF. Using reference TRBV7-9 and TRBJ2-6 for the parts outside the CDR3, the full variable domain is DTGVSQNPRHKITKRGQNVTFRCDPISEHNRLYWYRQTLGQGPEFLTYFQNEAQLEKSRLLSDRFSAERPKGSFSTLEIQRTEQGDSAMYLCASSLGPQGSGANVLTFGAGSRLTVL.

This clonotype was seen a few times. The J gene is TRBJ2-7, the V gene TRBV20-1; TRBD2 might be the D (6 bases). Trimming removed 6 bases from V and 4 bases from J, with 19 bases in between. CDR3 size: 14 residues. Germline V gene sequence: CDR1 DFQATT, CDR2 SNEGSKA (reference sequence). CDR3 sequence: CSAPSAGGSYEQYF. In DNA form, the CDR3 reads TGCAGTGCCCCCTCTGCCGGGGGTTCTTACGAGCAGTACTTC.

The J gene is TRBJ2-7, the V gene TRBV28; 8 bases are a match to TRBD1. With 7 bases clipped from V and 3 bases from J, the junction kept 8 bases outside the gene matches. Germline CDR1 is MDHEN and CDR2 is SYDVKM. The CDR3 runs 14 residues. CDR3 region: CASNSLDRGYEQYV. CDR3 in DNA: TGTGCCAGCAATTCACTAGACAGGGGCTACGAGCAGTACGTC.

This clonotype was detected many times. This chain links TRBV15 with TRBJ2-1; weak D call: TRBD1 (6 bases). Looked up from germline, CDR1 is LNHNV and CDR2 is YYDKDF (reference sequence). Deletions cut 1 base from V and 7 bases from J, with 8 bases between. This CDR3 is 13 amino acids long. CDR3: CATSRVQGNEQFF. For the CDR3, the DNA is TGTGCCACCAGCAGAGTCCAGGGGAATGAGCAGTTCTTC.

This clonotype has at least ten counts. The chain joins TRBV9 to TRBJ1-1; a possible D gene is TRBD1 (5 bases). The CDR3 runs to 14 residues. Germline V lookup: CDR1 SGDLS, CDR2 YYNGEE. Trimming shortened V by 4 bases and J by 4 bases, and 14 bases separated the two germline ends. CDR3 residues: CASSPADRLTEAFF. CDR3 sequence (DNA): TGTGCCAGCAGCCCGGCCGACAGACTCACTGAAGCTTTCTTT.